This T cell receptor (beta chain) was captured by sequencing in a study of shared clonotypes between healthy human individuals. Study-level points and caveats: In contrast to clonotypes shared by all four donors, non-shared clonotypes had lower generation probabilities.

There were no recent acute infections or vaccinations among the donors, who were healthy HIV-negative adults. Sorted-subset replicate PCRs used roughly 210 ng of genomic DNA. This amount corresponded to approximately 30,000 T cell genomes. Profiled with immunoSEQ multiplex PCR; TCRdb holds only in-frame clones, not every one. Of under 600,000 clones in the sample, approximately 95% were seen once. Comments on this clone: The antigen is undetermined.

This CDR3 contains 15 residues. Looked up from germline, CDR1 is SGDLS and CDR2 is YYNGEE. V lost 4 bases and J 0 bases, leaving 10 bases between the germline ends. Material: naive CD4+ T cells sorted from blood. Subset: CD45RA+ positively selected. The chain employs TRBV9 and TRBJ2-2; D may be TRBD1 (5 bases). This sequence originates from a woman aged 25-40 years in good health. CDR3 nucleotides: TGTGCCAGCAGCCCGCGACAGTCGAACACCGGGGAGCTGTTTTTT. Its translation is CASSPRQSNTGELFF.